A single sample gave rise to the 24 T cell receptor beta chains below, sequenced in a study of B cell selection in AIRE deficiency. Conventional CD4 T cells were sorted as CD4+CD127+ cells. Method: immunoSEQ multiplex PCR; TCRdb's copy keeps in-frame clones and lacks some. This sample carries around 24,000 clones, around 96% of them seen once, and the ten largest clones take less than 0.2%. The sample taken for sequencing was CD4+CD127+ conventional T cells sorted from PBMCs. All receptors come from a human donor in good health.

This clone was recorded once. The CDR3 nucleotides read TGTGCCAGCAGCTTAGTCGCGGCGGGGGTACAAGAGACCCAGTACTTC. This sequence encodes CASSLVAAGVQETQYF. The V gene is TRBV11-2, the J gene TRBJ2-5; the match to TRBD2 covers 7 bases. Germline trimming cut 1 base from V and 2 bases from J; bases unmatched to any gene: 7. The CDR3 runs to 16 residues. CDR1 is SGHAT, CDR2 FQNNGV, per germline. Together with reference TRBV11-2 and TRBJ2-5, the CDR3 gives the full variable domain: EAGVAQSPRYKIIEKRQSVAFWCNPISGHATLYWYQQILGQGPKLLIQFQNNGVVDDSQLPKDRFSAERLKGVDSTLKIQPAKLEDSAVYLCASSLVAAGVQETQYFGPGTRLLVL.

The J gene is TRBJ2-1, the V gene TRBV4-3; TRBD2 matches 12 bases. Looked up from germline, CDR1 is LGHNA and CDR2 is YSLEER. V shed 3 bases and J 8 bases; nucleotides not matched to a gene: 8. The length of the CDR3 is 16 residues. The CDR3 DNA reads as TGCGCCAGCAGCCACGGACTAGCGGGACTTACGGATGAGCAGTTCTTC. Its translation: CASSHGLAGLTDEQFF.

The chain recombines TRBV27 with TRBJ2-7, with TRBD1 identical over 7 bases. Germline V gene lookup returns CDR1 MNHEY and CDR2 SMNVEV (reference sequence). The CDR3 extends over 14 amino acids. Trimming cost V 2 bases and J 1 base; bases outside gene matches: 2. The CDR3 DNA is TGTGCCAGCAGTTTAAGGGGGCCGTCCTACGAGCAGTACTTC. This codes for CASSLRGPSYEQYF.

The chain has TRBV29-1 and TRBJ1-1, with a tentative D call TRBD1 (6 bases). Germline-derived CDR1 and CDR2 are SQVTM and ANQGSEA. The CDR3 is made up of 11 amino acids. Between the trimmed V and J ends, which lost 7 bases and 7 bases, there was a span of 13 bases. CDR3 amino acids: CSAQQGIEAFF. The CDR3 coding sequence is TGCAGCGCCCAACAGGGTATTGAAGCTTTCTTT.

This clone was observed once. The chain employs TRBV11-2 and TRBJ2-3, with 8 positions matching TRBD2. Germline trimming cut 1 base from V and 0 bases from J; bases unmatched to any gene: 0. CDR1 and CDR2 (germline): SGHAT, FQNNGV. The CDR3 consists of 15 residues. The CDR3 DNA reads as TGTGCCAGCAGCTTAGCGGGGGGGAGCACAGATACGCAGTATTTT. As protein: CASSLAGGSTDTQYF. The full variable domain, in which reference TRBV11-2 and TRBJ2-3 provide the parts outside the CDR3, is EAGVAQSPRYKIIEKRQSVAFWCNPISGHATLYWYQQILGQGPKLLIQFQNNGVVDDSQLPKDRFSAERLKGVDSTLKIQPAKLEDSAVYLCASSLAGGSTDTQYFGPGTRLTVL.

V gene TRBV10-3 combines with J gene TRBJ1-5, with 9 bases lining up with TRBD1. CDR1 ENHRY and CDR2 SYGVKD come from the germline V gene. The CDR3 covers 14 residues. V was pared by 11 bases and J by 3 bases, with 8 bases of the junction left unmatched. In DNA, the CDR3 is TGTGCCGCCTCACAGGGGGCCGACAATCAGCCCCAGCATTTT. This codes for CAASQGADNQPQHF.

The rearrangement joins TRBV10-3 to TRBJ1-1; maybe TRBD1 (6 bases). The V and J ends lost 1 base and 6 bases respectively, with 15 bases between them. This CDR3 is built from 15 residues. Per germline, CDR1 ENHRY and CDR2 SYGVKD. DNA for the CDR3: TGTGCCATCAGTGAGTGGGGGGGGCAAGGGGCTGAAGCTTTCTTT. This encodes CAISEWGGQGAEAFF.

In DNA form, the CDR3 reads TGTGCCAGCAGGGGACAGGGGGCGCCGGACACTGAAGCTTTCTTT. Amino acids: CASRGQGAPDTEAFF. V is TRBV2 and J is TRBJ1-1, with 12 bases identical to TRBD1. The germline CDR1 and CDR2 sequences are SNHLY and FYNNEI. The CDR3 spans 15 residues. Losses at the gene ends were 6 bases for V and 3 bases for J; bases not matched to a gene: 5.

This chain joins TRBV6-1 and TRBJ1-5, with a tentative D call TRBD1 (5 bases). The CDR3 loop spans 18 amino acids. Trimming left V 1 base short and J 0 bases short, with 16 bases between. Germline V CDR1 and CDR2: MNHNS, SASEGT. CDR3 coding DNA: TGTGCCAGCAGTGAAGGATTTCTAGGGGACCGTAGCAATCAGCCCCAGCATTTT. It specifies CASSEGFLGDRSNQPQHF.

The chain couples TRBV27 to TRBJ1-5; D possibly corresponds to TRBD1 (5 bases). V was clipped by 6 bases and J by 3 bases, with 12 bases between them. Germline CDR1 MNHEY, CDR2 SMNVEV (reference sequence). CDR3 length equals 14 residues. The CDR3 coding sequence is TGTGCCAGCAGCGACAGACACCACAATCAGCCCCAGCATTTT. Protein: CASSDRHHNQPQHF.

CDR3 region: CARISWTSQEAPLDTQYF. The CDR3, as DNA: TGCGCCAGGATCTCATGGACTTCCCAAGAAGCCCCTTTAGATACGCAGTATTTT. V is TRBV4-1 and J is TRBJ2-3; D might be TRBD2 (5 bases). Trimming shortened V by 9 bases and J by 5 bases, and 30 bases separated the two germline ends. CDR3 length equals 18 residues. Germline lookup yields CDR1 MGHRA and CDR2 YSYEKL.

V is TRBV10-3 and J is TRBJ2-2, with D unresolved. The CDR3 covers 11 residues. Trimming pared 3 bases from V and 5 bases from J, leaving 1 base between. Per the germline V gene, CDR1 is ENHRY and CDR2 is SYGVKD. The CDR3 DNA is TGTGCCATCAGTGAAACCGGGGAGCTGTTTTTT. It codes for CAISETGELFF.

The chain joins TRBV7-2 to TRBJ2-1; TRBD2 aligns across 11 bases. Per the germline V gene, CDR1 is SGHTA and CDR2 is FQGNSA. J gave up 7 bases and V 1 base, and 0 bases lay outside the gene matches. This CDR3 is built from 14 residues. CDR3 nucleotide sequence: TGTGCCAGCAGCTTAGTAGCGGGGGGGAATGAGCAGTTCTTC. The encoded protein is CASSLVAGGNEQFF.

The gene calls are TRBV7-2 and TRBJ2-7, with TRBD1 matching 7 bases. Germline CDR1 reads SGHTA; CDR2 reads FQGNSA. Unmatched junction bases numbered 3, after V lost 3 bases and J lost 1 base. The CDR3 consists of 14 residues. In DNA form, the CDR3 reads TGTGCCAGCAGCTTCTCGGGACAGTCCTACGAGCAGTACTTC. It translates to CASSFSGQSYEQYF.

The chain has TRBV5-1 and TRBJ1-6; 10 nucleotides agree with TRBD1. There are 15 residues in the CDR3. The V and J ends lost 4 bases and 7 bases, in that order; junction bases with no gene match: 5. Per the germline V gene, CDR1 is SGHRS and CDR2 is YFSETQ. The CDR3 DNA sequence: TGCGCCAGCAGCGTGGGACAGGGGATGAATTCACCCCTCCACTTT. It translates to CASSVGQGMNSPLHF.

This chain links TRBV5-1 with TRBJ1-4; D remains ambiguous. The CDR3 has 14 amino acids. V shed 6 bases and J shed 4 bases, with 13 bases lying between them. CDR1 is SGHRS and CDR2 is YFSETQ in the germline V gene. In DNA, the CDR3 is TGCGCCAGCACCCCCGGAGGGAATAATGAAAAACTGTTTTTT. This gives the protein CASTPGGNNEKLFF.

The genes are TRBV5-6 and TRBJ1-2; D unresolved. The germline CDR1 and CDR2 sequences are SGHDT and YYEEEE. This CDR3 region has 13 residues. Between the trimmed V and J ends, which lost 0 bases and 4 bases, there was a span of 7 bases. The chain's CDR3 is CASSLGHPYGYTF. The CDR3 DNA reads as TGTGCCAGCAGCTTGGGACACCCCTATGGCTACACCTTC.

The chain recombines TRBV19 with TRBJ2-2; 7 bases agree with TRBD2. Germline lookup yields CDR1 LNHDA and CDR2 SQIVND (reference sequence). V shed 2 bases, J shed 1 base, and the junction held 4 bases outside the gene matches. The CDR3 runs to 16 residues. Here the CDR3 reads CASSIRASGNTGELFF. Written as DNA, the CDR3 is TGTGCCAGTAGTATACGGGCTAGCGGGAACACCGGGGAGCTGTTTTTT.

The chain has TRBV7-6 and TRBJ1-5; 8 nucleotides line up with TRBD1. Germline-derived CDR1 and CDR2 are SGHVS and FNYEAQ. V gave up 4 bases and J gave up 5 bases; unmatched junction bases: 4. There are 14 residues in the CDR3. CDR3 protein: CASSSGTGYQPQHF. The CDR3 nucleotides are TGTGCCAGCAGCTCAGGGACAGGCTATCAGCCCCAGCATTTT. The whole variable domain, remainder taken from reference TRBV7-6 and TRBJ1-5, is GAGVSQSPRYKVTKRGQDVALRCDPISGHVSLYWYRQALGQGPEFLTYFNYEAQQDKSGLPNDRFSAERPEGSISTLTIQRTEQRDSAMYRCASSSGTGYQPQHFGDGTRLSIL.

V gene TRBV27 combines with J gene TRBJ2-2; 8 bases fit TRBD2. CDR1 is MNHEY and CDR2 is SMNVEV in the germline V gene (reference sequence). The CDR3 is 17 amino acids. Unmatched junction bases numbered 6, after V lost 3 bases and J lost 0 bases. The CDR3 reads CASSFRAGAPNTGELFF. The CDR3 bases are TGTGCCAGCAGTTTTAGAGCGGGGGCCCCGAACACCGGGGAGCTGTTTTTT.

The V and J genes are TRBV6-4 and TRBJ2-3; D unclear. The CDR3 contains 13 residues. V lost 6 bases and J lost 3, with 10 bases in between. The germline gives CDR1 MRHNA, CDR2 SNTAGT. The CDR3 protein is CASSTESTDTQYF. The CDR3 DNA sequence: TGTGCCAGCAGCACCGAGTCAACAGATACGCAGTATTTT.

CDR3 nucleotides: TGTGCCAGCAGTTACGGTAGTCAGGGGGGTGAAAAACTGTTTTTT. Protein sequence: CASSYGSQGGEKLFF. The chain employs TRBV6-6 and TRBJ1-4, with 7 bases matching TRBD1. CDR1 MNHNY and CDR2 SVGAGI come from the germline V gene (reference sequence). Unmatched junction bases numbered 7, after V lost 2 bases and J lost 7 bases. The CDR3 length is 15 residues.

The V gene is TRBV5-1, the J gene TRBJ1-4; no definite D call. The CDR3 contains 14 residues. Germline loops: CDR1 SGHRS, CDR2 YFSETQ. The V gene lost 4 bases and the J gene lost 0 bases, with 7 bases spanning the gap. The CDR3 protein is CASSRETTNEKLFF. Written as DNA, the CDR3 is TGCGCCAGCAGCAGAGAGACAACTAATGAAAAACTGTTTTTT.

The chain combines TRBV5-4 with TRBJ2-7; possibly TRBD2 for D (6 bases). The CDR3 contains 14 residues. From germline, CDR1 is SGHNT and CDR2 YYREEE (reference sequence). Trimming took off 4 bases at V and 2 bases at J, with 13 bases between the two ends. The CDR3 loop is CASSTDAGPYEQYF. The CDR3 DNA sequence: TGTGCCAGCAGCACGGACGCGGGACCCTACGAGCAGTACTTC.